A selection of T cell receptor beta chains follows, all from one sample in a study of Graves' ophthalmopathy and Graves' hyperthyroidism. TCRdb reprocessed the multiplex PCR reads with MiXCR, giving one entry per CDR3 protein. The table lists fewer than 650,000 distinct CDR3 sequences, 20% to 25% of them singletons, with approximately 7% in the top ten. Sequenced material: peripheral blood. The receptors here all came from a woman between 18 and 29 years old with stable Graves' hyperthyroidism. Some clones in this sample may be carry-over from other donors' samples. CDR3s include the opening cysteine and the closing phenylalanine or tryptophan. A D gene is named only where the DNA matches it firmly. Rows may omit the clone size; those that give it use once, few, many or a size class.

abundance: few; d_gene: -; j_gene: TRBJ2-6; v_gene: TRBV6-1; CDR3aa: CASIDVGVTGANVLTF; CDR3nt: TGTGCCAGCATTGACGTGGGGGTGACTGGGGCCAACGTCCTGACTTTC
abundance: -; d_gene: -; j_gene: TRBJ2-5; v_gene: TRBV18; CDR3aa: CASSPGLSETQYF; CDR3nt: TGTGCCAGCTCACCAGGGTTATCAGAGACCCAGTACTTC
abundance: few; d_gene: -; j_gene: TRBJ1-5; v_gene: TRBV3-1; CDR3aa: CASSQDTRNQPQHF; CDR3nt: TGTGCCAGCAGCCAAGATACCCGCAATCAGCCCCAGCATTTT
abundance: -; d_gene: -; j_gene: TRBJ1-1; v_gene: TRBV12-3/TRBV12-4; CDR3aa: CASRVSRRNTEAFF; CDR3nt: TGTGCCAGCCGAGTTTCCCGACGGAACACTGAAGCTTTCTTT
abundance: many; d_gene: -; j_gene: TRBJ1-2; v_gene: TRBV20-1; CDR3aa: CSAPTGLYGYTF; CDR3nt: TGCAGTGCTCCCACCGGTCTCTATGGCTACACCTTC
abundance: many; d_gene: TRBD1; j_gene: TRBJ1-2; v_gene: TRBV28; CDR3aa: CASRKGQGRGYTF; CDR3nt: TGTGCCAGCAGGAAGGGACAGGGAAGGGGCTACACCTTC
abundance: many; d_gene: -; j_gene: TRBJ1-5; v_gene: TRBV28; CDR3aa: CASSSYSLGDPNQPQHF; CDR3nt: TGTGCCAGCAGTTCATATTCCCTGGGGGATCCTAATCAGCCCCAGCATTTT
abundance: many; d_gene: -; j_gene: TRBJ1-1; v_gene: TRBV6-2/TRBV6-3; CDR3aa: CASSLQGPTEAFF; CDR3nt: TGTGCCAGCAGTCTACAGGGACCCACTGAAGCTTTCTTT
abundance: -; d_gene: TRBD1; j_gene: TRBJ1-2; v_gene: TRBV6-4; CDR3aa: CASSETGRVDYGYTF; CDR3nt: TGTGCCAGCAGTGAGACAGGGAGGGTGGACTATGGCTACACCTTC
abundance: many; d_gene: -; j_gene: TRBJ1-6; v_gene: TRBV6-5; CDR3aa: CASSYSGDNSPLHF; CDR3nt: TGTGCCAGCAGTTACTCCGGGGACAATTCACCCCTCCACTTT
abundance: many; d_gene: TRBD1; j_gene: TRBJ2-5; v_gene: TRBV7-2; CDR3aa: CASSPHGTGETQYF; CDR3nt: TGTGCCAGCAGCCCGCACGGGACAGGAGAGACCCAGTACTTC
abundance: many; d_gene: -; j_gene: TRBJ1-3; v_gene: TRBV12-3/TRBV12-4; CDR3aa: CASSPRPSGNTIYF; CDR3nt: TGTGCCAGCAGCCCCCGGCCCTCTGGAAACACCATATATTTT
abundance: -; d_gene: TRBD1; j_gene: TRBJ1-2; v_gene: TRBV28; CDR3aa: CASSSPGGQGGGVGVGYTF; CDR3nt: TGTGCCAGCAGTTCACCGGGGGGACAGGGAGGGGGTGTGGGTGTTGGCTACACCTTC
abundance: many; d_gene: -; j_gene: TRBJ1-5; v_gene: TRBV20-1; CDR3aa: CSARDGGGPLSQPQHF; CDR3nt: TGCAGTGCTAGAGATGGTGGGGGTCCTCTAAGCCAGCCCCAGCATTTT
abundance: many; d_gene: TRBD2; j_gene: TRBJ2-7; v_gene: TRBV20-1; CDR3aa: CSAREVGGYEQYF; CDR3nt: TGCAGTGCTAGAGAAGTGGGGGGGTACGAGCAGTACTTC
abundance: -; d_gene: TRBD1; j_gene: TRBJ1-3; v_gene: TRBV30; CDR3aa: CAWGLGQVGNTIYF; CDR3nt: TGTGCCTGGGGCCTCGGACAGGTCGGAAACACCATATATTTT